The clone carrying this T cell receptor (beta chain) came up a few times. Its cognate antigen is unknown. The data stem from a study of beta chain features in type 1 diabetes. Reverse transcribing all isolated RNA meant expressed TCRB transcripts were sequenced. The repertoire was sequenced with immunoSEQ multiplex PCR; TCRdb's copy has only in-frame clones and lacks some. The data hold under 850,000 clones, with under 15% observed a single time. Study-level points and caveats: All four CD4+ subsets of Type 1 diabetes patients contained TCRB CDR3s that were moderately but significantly shorter. Insertion counts at VDJ junctions were lower in type 1 diabetes patients, who also showed more deletions there.

CDR3 length: 13 amino acids. Germline assignment: CDR1 MNHNS and CDR2 SASEGT. Trimming removed 7 bases at V and 7 bases at J, with 11 bases between. A CD45RO/CCR7/CD25/CD127/CD95/CD27 panel sorted naive, central memory, regulatory and stem cell-like memory CD4+ cells. Populations obtained by sorting all exceeded 95% purity. The TCR comes from a young man with type 1 diabetes. Sequenced: naive CD4+ T cells from blood. V and J are TRBV6-1 and TRBJ1-6; D gene unclear. The CDR3, as DNA: TGTGCCAGCATGCGAGCAGCAAATTCACCCCTCCACTTT. It is translated as CASMRAANSPLHF.